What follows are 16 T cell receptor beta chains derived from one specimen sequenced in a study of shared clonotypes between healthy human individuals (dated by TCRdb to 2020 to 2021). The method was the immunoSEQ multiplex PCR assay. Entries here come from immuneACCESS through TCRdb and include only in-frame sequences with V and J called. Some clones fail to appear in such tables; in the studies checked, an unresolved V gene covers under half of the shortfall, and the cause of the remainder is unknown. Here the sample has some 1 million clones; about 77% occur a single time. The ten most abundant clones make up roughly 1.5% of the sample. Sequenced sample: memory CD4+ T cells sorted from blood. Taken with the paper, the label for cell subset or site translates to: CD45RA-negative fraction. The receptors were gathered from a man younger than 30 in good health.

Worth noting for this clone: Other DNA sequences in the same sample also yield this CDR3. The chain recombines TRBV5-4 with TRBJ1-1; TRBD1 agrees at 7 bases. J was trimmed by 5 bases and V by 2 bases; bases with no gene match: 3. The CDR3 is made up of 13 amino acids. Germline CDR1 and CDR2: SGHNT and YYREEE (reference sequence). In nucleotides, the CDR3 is TGTGCCAGCAGCTTTGACAGGGCAACTGAAGCTTTCTTT. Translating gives CASSFDRATEAFF. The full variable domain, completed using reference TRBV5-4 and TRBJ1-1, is ETGVTQSPTHLIKTRGQQVTLRCSSQSGHNTVSWYQQALGQGPQFIFQYYREEENGRGNFPPRFSGLQFPNYSSELNVNALELDDSALYLCASSFDRATEAFFGQGTRLTVV.

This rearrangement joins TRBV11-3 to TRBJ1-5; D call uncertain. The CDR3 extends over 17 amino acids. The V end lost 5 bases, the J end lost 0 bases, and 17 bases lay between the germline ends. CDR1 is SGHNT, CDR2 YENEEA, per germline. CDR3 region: CASSQLPLPSSNQPQHF. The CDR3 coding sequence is TGTGCCAGCAGCCAACTCCCGCTACCTTCTAGCAATCAGCCCCAGCATTTT.

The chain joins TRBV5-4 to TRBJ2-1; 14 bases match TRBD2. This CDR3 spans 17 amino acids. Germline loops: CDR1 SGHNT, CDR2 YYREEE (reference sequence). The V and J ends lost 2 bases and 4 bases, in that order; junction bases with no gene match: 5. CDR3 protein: CASSFGGTSGRYNEQFF. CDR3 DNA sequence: TGTGCCAGCAGCTTCGGCGGGACTAGCGGGAGATACAATGAGCAGTTCTTC.

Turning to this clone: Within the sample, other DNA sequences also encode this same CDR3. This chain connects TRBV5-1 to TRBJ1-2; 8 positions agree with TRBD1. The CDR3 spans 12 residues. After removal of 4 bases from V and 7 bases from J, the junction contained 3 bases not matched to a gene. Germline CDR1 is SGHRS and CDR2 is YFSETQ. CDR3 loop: CASSPGQGGYTF. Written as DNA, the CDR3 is TGCGCCAGCAGCCCTGGACAGGGTGGCTACACCTTC.

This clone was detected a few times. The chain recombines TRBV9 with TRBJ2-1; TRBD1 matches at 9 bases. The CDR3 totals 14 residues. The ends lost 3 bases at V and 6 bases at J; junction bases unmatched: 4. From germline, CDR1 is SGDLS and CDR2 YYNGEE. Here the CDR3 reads CASSAQGARNEQFF. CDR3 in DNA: TGTGCCAGCAGCGCACAGGGGGCGCGCAATGAGCAGTTCTTC.

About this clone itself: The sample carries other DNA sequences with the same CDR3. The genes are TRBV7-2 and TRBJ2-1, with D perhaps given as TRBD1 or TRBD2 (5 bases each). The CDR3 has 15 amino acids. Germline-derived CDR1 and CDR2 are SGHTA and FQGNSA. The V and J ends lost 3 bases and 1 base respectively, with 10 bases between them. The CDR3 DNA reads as TGTGCCAGCAGCTTGTCTTGGGGGTCCTACAATGAGCAGTTCTTC. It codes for CASSLSWGSYNEQFF.

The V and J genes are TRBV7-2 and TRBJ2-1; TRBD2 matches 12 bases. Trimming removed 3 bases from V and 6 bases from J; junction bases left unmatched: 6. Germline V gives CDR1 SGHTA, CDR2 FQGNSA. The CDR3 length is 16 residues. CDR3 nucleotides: TGTGCCAGCAGCTTTGGGCTAGCGGGAGGGCTCAATGAGCAGTTCTTC. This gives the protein CASSFGLAGGLNEQFF.

CDR3 in DNA: TGTGCCAGCAGCTTAGATCCTAGGTCGACCCAGTACTTC. As protein: CASSLDPRSTQYF. The chain joins TRBV11-3 to TRBJ2-5; no clear D gene. Germline loops: CDR1 SGHNT, CDR2 YENEEA. Trimming pared 0 bases from V and 7 bases from J, leaving 9 bases between. CDR3 length: 13 residues.

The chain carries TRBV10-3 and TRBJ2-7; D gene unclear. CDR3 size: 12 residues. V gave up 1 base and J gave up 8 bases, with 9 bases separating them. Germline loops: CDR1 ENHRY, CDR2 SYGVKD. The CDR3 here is CAISELSSQQYF. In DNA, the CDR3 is TGTGCCATCAGTGAGTTGTCTTCCCAGCAGTACTTC.

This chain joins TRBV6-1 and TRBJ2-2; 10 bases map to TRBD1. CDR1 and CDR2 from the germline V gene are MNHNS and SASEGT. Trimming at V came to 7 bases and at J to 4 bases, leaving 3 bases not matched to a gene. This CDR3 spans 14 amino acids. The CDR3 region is CASTRTGGTGELFF. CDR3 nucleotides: TGTGCCAGCACACGGACAGGGGGCACCGGGGAGCTGTTTTTT.

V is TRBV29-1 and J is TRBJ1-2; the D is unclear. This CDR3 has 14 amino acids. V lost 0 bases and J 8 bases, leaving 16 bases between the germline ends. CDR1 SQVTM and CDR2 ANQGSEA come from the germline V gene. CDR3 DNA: TGCAGCGTTGAAGATCCCAGTGACAAATACGGCTACACCTTC. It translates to CSVEDPSDKYGYTF.

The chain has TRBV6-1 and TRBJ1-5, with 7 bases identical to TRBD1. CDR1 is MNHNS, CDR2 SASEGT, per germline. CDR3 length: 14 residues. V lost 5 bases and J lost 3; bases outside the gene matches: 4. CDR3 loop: CASSWDRPNQPQHF. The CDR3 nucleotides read TGTGCCAGCAGTTGGGACAGACCCAATCAGCCCCAGCATTTT.

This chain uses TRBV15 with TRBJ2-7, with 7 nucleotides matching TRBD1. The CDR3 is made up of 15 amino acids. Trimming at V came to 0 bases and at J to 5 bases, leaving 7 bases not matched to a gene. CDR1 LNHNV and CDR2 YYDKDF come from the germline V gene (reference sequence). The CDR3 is CATSREGGRVDEQYF. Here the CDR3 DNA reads TGTGCCACCAGCAGAGAAGGGGGCAGGGTCGACGAGCAGTACTTC.

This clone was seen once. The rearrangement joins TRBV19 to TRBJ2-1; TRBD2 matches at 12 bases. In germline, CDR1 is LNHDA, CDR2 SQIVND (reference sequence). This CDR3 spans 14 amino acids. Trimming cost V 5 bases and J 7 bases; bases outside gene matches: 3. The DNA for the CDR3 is TGTGCCAGTAGTGGTCTAGCGGGGGGGAATGAGCAGTTCTTC. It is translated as CASSGLAGGNEQFF.

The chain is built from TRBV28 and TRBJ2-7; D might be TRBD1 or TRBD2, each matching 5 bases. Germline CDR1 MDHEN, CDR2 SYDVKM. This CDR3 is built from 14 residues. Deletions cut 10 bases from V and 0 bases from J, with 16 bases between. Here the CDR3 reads CATSSGTNSYEQYF. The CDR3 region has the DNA TGTGCCACCTCCTCCGGGACCAACTCCTACGAGCAGTACTTC.

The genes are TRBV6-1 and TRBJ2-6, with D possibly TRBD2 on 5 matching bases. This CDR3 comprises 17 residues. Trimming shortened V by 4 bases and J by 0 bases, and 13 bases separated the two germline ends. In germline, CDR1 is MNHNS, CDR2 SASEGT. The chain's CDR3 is CASSGTFRDSGANVLTF. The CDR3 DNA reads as TGTGCCAGCAGTGGAACCTTCCGGGACTCTGGGGCCAACGTCCTGACTTTC.